Given below is one T cell receptor beta chain in context. The antigen is undetermined. This sample is part of a study of cytomegalovirus exposure and HLA in healthy donors. General study findings and limits: HLA-A and HLA-B allele assignments for most subjects were reportedly predicted accurately using TCR beta sequences. HLA alleles showed associations with roughly 17,000 TCR beta sequences in a later analysis, at a 0.05 false discovery rate. On later analysis, the bulk of CMV-associated TCR beta chains appeared to be HLA-restricted. TRBV6-2, TRBV6-3 and some other V segments were unresolvable in 87-base-pair reads.

The CDR3 runs to 13 residues. With 3 bases removed from V and 5 bases from J, the gap between germline ends came to 10 bases. CDR1 KGHSH and CDR2 LQKENI come from the germline V gene. The PCR used 60 Vbeta and 13 Jbeta primers. TCRdb keeps only in-frame clones here, not all; method: immunoSEQ multiplex PCR. The repertoire holds 150,000 to 200,000 clones, with 84% as singletons. The gene calls are TRBV18 and TRBJ1-1, with a weak D call TRBD1 (5 bases). Sequenced material: PBMCs. This sequence originates from a boy younger than 18 in good health and CMV-seronegative. The CDR3, as DNA: TGTGCCAGCTCACCTGCTGGGGGGACTGAAGCTTTCTTT. Protein sequence: CASSPAGGTEAFF.